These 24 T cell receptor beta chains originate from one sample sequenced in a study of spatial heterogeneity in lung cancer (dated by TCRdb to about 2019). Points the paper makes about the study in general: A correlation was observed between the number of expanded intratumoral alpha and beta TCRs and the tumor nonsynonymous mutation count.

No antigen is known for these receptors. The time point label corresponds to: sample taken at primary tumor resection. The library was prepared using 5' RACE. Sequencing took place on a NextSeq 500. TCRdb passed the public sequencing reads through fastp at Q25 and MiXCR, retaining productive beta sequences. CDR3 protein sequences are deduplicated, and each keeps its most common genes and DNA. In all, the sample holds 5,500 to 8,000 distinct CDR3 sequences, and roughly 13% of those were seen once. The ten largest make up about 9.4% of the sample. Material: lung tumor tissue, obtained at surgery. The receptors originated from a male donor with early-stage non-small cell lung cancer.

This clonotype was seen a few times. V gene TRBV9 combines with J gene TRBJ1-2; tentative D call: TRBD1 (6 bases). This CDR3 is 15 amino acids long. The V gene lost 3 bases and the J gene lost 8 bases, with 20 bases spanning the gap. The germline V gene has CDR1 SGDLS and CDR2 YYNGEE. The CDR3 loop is CASSGTKDSPWGYTF. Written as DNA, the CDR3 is TGTGCCAGCAGCGGAACTAAGGACAGTCCTTGGGGCTACACCTTC.

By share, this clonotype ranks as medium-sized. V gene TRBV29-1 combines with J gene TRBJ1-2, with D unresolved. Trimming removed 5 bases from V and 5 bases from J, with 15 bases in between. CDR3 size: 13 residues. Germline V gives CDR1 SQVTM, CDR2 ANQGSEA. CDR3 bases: TGCAGCGTTTTACTCCCTTCCTCTTATGGCTACACCTTC. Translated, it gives CSVLLPSSYGYTF. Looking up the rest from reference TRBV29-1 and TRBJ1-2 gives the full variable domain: SAVISQKPSRDICQRGTSLTIQCQVDSQVTMMFWYRQQPGQSLTLIATANQGSEATYESGFVIDKFPISRPNLTFSTLTVSNMSPEDSSIYLCSVLLPSSYGYTFGSGTRLTVV.

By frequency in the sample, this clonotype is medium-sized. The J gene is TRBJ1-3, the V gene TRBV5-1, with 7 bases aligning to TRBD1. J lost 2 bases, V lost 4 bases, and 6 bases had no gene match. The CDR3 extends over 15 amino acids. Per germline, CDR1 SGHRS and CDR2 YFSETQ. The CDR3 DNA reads TGCGCCAGCAGCCTTACAGGGGCAACTGGAAACACCATATATTTT. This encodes CASSLTGATGNTIYF. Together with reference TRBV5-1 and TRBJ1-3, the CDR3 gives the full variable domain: KAGVTQTPRYLIKTRGQQVTLSCSPISGHRSVSWYQQTPGQGLQFLFEYFSETQRNKGNFPGRFSGRQFSNSRSEMNVSTLELGDSALYLCASSLTGATGNTIYFGEGSWLTVV.

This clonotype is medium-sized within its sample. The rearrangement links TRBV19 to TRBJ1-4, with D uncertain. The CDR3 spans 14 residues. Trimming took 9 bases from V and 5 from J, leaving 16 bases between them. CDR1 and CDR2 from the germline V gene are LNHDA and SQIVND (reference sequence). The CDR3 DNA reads TGTGCCAGCCGTGTGGGCTCCGGGAATGAAAAACTGTTTTTT. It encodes CASRVGSGNEKLFF.

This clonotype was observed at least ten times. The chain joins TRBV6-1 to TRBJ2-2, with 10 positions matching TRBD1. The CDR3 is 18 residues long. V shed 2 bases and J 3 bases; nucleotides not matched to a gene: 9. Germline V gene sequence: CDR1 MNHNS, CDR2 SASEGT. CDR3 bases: TGTGCCAGCAGTGAAAAGGTTCCGGGACAGGGGTACACCGGGGAGCTGTTTTTT. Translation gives CASSEKVPGQGYTGELFF.

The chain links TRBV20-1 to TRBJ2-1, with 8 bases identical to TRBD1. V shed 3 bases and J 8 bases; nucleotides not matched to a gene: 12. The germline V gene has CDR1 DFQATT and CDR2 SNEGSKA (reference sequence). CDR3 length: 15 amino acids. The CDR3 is CSASPRTGFGDEQFF. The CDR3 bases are TGCAGTGCTAGCCCTCGGACAGGGTTTGGGGATGAGCAGTTCTTC.

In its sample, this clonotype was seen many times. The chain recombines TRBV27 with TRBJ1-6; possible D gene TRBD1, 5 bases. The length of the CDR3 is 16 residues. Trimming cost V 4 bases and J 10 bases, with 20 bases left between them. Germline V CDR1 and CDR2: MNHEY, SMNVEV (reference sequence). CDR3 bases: TGTGCCAGCAGTTCAGGACTACGCGATACAGGATCACCCCTCCACTTT. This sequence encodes CASSSGLRDTGSPLHF.

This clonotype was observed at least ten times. The CDR3 region is CASSLGTARMNTEAFF. The CDR3 region has the DNA TGTGCCAGCAGCTTGGGTACAGCTCGGATGAACACTGAAGCTTTCTTT. The chain links TRBV5-5 to TRBJ1-1, with D uncertain. The CDR3 has 16 amino acids. From germline, CDR1 is SGHKS and CDR2 YYEKEE (reference sequence). V lost 0 bases, J lost 0 bases, and 12 bases lay in between.

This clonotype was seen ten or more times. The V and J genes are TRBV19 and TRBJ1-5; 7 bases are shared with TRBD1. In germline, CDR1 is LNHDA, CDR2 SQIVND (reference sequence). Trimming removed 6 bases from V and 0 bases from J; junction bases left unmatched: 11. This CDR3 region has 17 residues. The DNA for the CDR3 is TGTGCCAGTAGGCAAAGGACAGGAGGATATAGCAATCAGCCCCAGCATTTT. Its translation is CASRQRTGGYSNQPQHF.

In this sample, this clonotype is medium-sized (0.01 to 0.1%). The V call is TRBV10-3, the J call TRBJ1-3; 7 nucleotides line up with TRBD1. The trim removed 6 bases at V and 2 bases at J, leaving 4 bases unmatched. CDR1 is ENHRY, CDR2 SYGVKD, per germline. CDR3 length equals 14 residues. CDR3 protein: CAISPGTAGNTIYF. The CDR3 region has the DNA TGTGCCATCAGCCCAGGGACAGCTGGAAACACCATATATTTT.

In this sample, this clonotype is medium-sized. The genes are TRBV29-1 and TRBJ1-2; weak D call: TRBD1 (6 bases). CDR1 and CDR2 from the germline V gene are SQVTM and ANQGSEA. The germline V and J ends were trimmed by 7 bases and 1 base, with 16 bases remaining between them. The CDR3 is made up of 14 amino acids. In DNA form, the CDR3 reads TGCAGCGCTCAACAGGGAGGGGTTAACTATGGCTACACCTTC. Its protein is CSAQQGGVNYGYTF. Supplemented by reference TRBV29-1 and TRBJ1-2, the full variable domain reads SAVISQKPSRDICQRGTSLTIQCQVDSQVTMMFWYRQQPGQSLTLIATANQGSEATYESGFVIDKFPISRPNLTFSTLTVSNMSPEDSSIYLCSAQQGGVNYGYTFGSGTRLTVV.

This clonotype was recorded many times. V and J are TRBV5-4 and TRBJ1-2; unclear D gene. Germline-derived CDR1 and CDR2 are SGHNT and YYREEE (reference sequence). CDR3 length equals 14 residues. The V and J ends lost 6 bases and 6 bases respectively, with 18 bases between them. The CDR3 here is CASTHSQWIDGYTF. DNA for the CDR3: TGTGCCAGCACCCATTCCCAGTGGATAGATGGCTACACCTTC.

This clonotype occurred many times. This chain's CDR3 is CASSQEGSGDYNEQFF. The DNA for the CDR3 is TGCGCCAGCAGCCAAGAAGGAAGCGGGGATTACAATGAGCAGTTCTTC. The chain carries TRBV4-3 and TRBJ2-1; TRBD2 matches at 7 bases. The germline V gene has CDR1 LGHNA and CDR2 YSLEER. This CDR3 comprises 16 residues. The ends lost 0 bases at V and 4 bases at J; junction bases unmatched: 6.

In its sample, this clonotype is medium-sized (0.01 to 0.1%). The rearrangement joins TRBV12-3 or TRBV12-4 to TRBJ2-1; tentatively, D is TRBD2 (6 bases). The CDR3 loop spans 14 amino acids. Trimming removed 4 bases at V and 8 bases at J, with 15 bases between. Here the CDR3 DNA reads TGTGCCAGCAGTTCCTCTTTAGGGACTCATGAGCAGTTCTTC. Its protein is CASSSSLGTHEQFF.

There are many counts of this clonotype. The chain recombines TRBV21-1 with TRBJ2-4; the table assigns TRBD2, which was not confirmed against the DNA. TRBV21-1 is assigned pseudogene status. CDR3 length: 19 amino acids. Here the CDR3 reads CASSKNGTSGRSAKNIQYF. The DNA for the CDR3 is TGTGCCAGCAGCAAAAACGGGACTAGCGGGAGGAGTGCCAAAAACATTCAGTACTTC.

CDR3 nucleotides: TGTGCCAGCAGTGAAGCCGAACGGATGAACACTGAAGCTTTCTTT. Encoded protein: CASSEAERMNTEAFF. The V gene is TRBV2, the J gene TRBJ1-1; D unresolved. The germline CDR1 and CDR2 sequences are SNHLY and FYNNEI. V dropped 0 bases and J dropped 0 bases, with 8 bases sitting between them. This CDR3 contains 15 residues.

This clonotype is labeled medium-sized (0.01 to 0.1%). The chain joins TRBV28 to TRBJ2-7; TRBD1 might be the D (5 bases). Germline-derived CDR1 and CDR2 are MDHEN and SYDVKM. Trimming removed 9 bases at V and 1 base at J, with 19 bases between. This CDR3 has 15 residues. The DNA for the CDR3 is TGTGCCAGTGGGGCGACAAGTACCGGTTCCTACGAGCAGTACTTC. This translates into CASGATSTGSYEQYF.

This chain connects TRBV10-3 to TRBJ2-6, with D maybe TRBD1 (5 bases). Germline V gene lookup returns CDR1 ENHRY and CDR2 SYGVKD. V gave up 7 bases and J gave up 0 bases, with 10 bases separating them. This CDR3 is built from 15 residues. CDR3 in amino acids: CAIKPGLSGANVLTF. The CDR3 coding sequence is TGTGCCATCAAACCAGGGCTCTCTGGGGCCAACGTCCTGACTTTC.

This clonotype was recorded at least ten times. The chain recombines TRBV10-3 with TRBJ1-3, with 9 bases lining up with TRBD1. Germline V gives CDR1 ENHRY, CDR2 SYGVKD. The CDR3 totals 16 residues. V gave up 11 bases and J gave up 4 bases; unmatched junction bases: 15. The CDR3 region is CASARDRVYPGNTIYF. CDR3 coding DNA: TGTGCCTCCGCAAGGGACAGGGTTTATCCGGGAAACACCATATATTTT.

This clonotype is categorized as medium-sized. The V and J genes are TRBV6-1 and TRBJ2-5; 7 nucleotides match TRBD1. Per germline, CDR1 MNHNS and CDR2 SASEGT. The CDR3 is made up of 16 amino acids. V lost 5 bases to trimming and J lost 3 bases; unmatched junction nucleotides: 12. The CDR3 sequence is CASSKHLAGTEETQYF. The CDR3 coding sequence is TGTGCCAGCAGTAAGCATCTAGCCGGGACAGAAGAGACCCAGTACTTC.

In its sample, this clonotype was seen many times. CDR3 sequence: CASSVGVASYNEQFF. The CDR3 nucleotides are TGTGCCAGCAGTGTTGGCGTCGCCTCCTACAATGAGCAGTTCTTC. The V call is TRBV2, the J call TRBJ2-1; D is unresolved. The CDR3 has 15 residues. V dropped 4 bases and J dropped 0 bases, with 10 bases sitting between them. Germline V gene lookup returns CDR1 SNHLY and CDR2 FYNNEI.

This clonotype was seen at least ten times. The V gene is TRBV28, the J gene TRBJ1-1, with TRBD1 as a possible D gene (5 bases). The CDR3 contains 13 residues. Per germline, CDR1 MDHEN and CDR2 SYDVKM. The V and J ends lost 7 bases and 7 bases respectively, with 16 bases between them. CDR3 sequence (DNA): TGTGCCAGCAACAACGCAGGGTATGGTGAAGCTTTCTTT. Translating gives CASNNAGYGEAFF. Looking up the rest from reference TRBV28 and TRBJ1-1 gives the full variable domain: DVKVTQSSRYLVKRTGEKVFLECVQDMDHENMFWYRQDPGLGLRLIYFSYDVKMKEKGDIPEGYSVSREKKERFSLILESASTNQTSMYLCASNNAGYGEAFFGQGTRLTVV.

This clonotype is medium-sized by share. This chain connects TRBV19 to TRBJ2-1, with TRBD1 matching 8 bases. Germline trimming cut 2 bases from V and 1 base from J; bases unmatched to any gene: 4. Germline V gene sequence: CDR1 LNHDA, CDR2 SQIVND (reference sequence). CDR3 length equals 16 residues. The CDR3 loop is CASSIRTGSSYNEQFF. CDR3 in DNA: TGTGCCAGTAGTATAAGGACAGGGAGTTCCTACAATGAGCAGTTCTTC.

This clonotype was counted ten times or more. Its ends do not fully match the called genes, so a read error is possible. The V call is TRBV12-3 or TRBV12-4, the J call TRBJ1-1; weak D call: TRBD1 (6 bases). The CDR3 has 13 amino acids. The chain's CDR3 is CASRLDGQKEAFF. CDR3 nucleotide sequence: TGTGCCAGCAGATTAGATGGACAGAAAGAAGCTTTCTTT.